The 27 T cell receptor beta chains in this list originate from one sample, sequenced in a study of cytomegalovirus exposure and HLA in healthy donors. The protocol was immunoSEQ multiplex PCR, while the TCRdb copy is restricted to in-frame clones and leaves out a portion. This table has 200,000 to 250,000 clones, 85% to 90% appearing once. Sequencing used PBMCs. The receptors here all came from a man aged 18 to 29 in good health and CMV-seronegative.

V and J are TRBV9 and TRBJ1-2; perhaps TRBD1 as D (6 bases). Germline V CDR1 and CDR2: SGDLS, YYNGEE. The CDR3 contains 14 residues. The V and J ends lost 1 base and 2 bases respectively, with 9 bases between them. As DNA, the CDR3 is TGTGCCAGCAGCGTAACAGGGATGAACTATGGCTACACCTTC. Translated, it gives CASSVTGMNYGYTF.

The chain is built from TRBV29-1 and TRBJ1-1, with TRBD1 as a possible D gene (6 bases). Trimming shortened V by 7 bases and J by 0 bases, and 12 bases separated the two germline ends. CDR1 is SQVTM and CDR2 is ANQGSEA in the germline V gene. The CDR3 covers 13 residues. The CDR3 nucleotides read TGCAGCGCCTCCGGGACATTGAACACTGAAGCTTTCTTT. It yields the protein CSASGTLNTEAFF.

This clone showed up just once. The gene calls are TRBV6-1 and TRBJ1-5; no reliable D call. Germline CDR1 and CDR2: MNHNS and SASEGT. The CDR3 has 12 amino acids. V dropped 2 bases and J dropped 7 bases, with 6 bases sitting between them. Here the CDR3 DNA reads TGTGCCAGCAGTGAATGGGCCCAGCCCCAGCATTTT. Amino acids: CASSEWAQPQHF.

Note on this clone: The same CDR3 arises from other DNA sequences in this sample as well. The rearrangement links TRBV28 to TRBJ1-5, with 8 bases aligning to TRBD1. Germline V gives CDR1 MDHEN, CDR2 SYDVKM. The CDR3 loop spans 14 amino acids. V shed 6 bases, J shed 5 bases, and the junction held 6 bases outside the gene matches. The CDR3 DNA follows: TGTGCCAGCAGCTCAGGACAGGGTGATCAGCCCCAGCATTTT. As protein: CASSSGQGDQPQHF.

The CDR3 sequence: CASSESRSGPYGYTF. The CDR3 region has the DNA TGCGCCAGCAGTGAGTCGCGGTCCGGCCCCTATGGCTACACCTTC. The gene calls are TRBV10-2 and TRBJ1-2; D gene unclear. The CDR3 has 15 residues. Deletions cut 0 bases from V and 4 bases from J, with 12 bases between. From germline, CDR1 is WSHSY and CDR2 SAAADI.

This clone has only one observation. The chain has TRBV5-1 and TRBJ2-7, with D maybe TRBD2 (5 bases). V was cut by 4 bases and J by 2 bases, with 13 bases left in between. This CDR3 contains 14 residues. Germline V gene lookup returns CDR1 SGHRS and CDR2 YFSETQ. As DNA, the CDR3 is TGCGCCAGCAGCCCGAGCGGACTTCCCTACGAGCAGTACTTC. It codes for CASSPSGLPYEQYF.

The V call is TRBV27, the J call TRBJ2-1; the match to TRBD1 covers 7 bases. Germline-derived CDR1 and CDR2 are MNHEY and SMNVEV (reference sequence). The CDR3 covers 14 residues. V was pared by 3 bases and J by 4 bases, with 3 bases of the junction left unmatched. DNA for the CDR3: TGTGCCAGCAGTTTGGGACAGATTTACAATGAGCAGTTCTTC. Translation: CASSLGQIYNEQFF.

This rearrangement joins TRBV18 to TRBJ2-3; 10 nucleotides match TRBD1. This CDR3 has 15 amino acids. CDR1 is KGHSH and CDR2 is LQKENI in the germline V gene. V dropped 4 bases and J dropped 2; count of bases not matched to a gene: 3. The CDR3 DNA follows: TGTGCCAGCTCACGGACAGGGGGGGACACAGATACGCAGTATTTT. This encodes CASSRTGGDTDTQYF.

This clone was seen once. CDR3 DNA sequence: TGTGCCAGCAGCTCCGCCGGGACACGGTACCAAGAGACCCAGTACTTC. As protein: CASSSAGTRYQETQYF. The chain has TRBV7-8 and TRBJ2-5; D is perhaps TRBD1 (6 bases). The CDR3 runs to 16 residues. Looked up from germline, CDR1 is SGHVS and CDR2 is FQNEAQ. Trimming took 4 bases from V and 0 from J, leaving 15 bases between them.

The chain carries TRBV11-3 and TRBJ2-3, with D maybe TRBD1 (6 bases). CDR3 size: 14 residues. CDR1 is SGHNT and CDR2 is YENEEA in the germline V gene. V shed 3 bases and J shed 6 bases, with 13 bases lying between them. The CDR3 reads CASSLGHMVDTQYF. Written as DNA, the CDR3 is TGTGCCAGCAGCTTGGGACACATGGTGGATACGCAGTATTTT.

The rearrangement joins TRBV30 to TRBJ2-7, with TRBD1 identical over 7 bases. Trimming removed 2 bases from V and 4 bases from J; junction bases left unmatched: 8. Germline values: CDR1 GTSNPN, CDR2 SVGIG (reference sequence). The CDR3 spans 14 residues. CDR3 amino acids: CAWSTTGSRYEQYF. CDR3 coding DNA: TGTGCCTGGAGTACGACAGGGAGCAGGTACGAGCAGTACTTC.

The gene calls are TRBV30 and TRBJ2-1; TRBD2 is a possible D gene (6 bases). The CDR3 loop spans 13 amino acids. The V end was cut by 1 base, the J end by 6 bases, with 10 bases between. The germline gives CDR1 GTSNPN, CDR2 SVGIG (reference sequence). CDR3 coding DNA: TGTGCCTGGAGTGCTATGGGGGGCAATGAGCAGTTCTTC. The encoded protein is CAWSAMGGNEQFF.

This clone is a singleton in its sample. The CDR3 DNA follows: TGTGCCAGCAGTTTGAAACAGCCCTACGAGCAGTACTTC. Encoded protein: CASSLKQPYEQYF. The rearrangement uses TRBV27 and TRBJ2-7; D remains ambiguous. This CDR3 comprises 13 residues. The germline gives CDR1 MNHEY, CDR2 SMNVEV (reference sequence). V lost 3 bases to trimming and J lost 2 bases, with 8 bases between them.

V and J are TRBV28 and TRBJ2-7; weak D call: TRBD1 (5 bases). Trimming shortened V by 4 bases and J by 4 bases, and 14 bases separated the two germline ends. This CDR3 has 14 residues. Germline CDR1 reads MDHEN; CDR2 reads SYDVKM. CDR3 sequence reads: CASSSPSRGYEQYF. In nucleotides, the CDR3 is TGTGCCAGCAGTTCTCCCAGTAGGGGTTACGAGCAGTACTTC.

V gene TRBV18 combines with J gene TRBJ2-7; perhaps TRBD2 as D (6 bases). There are 15 residues in the CDR3. The V gene lost 4 bases and the J gene lost 4 bases, with 17 bases spanning the gap. Germline assignment: CDR1 KGHSH and CDR2 LQKENI. The CDR3: CASSHYRERGYEQYF. The CDR3 region has the DNA TGTGCCAGCTCACACTACCGGGAGAGGGGTTACGAGCAGTACTTC.

V and J are TRBV28 and TRBJ1-2; D may be TRBD1 (5 bases). The CDR3 is made up of 15 amino acids. V lost 6 bases and J 4 bases, leaving 18 bases between the germline ends. Germline V CDR1 and CDR2: MDHEN, SYDVKM. Here the CDR3 DNA reads TGTGCCAGCAGAGTCCGGGGGTACCCGGCCTATGGCTACACCTTC. It is translated as CASRVRGYPAYGYTF.

The chain couples TRBV2 to TRBJ2-3; no reliable D call. Germline loops: CDR1 SNHLY, CDR2 FYNNEI. This CDR3 has 11 amino acids. Trimming stripped 9 bases from V and 6 bases from J, with 10 bases between. CDR3 loop: CASTTTDTQYF. The CDR3 region has the DNA TGTGCCAGTACAACCACGGATACGCAGTATTTT.

The chain links TRBV4-1 to TRBJ2-5; no definite D call. Looked up from germline, CDR1 is MGHRA and CDR2 is YSYEKL. CDR3 length equals 12 residues. V dropped 0 bases and J dropped 8 bases, with 7 bases sitting between them. The CDR3 nucleotides read TGCGCCAGCAGCCAAGATTGGGCCACCCAGTACTTC. Translation: CASSQDWATQYF.

The chain couples TRBV9 to TRBJ1-6; 7 bases fit TRBD1. Germline loops: CDR1 SGDLS, CDR2 YYNGEE. CDR3 length equals 16 residues. V lost 0 bases and J lost 3; bases outside the gene matches: 3. This chain's CDR3 is CASSVGNRGYNSPLHF. The CDR3, as DNA: TGTGCCAGCAGCGTAGGAAACAGGGGCTATAATTCACCCCTCCACTTT.

The chain uses TRBV5-1 and TRBJ1-3, with TRBD1 identical over 9 bases. CDR1 and CDR2 from the germline V gene are SGHRS and YFSETQ. After removal of 4 bases from V and 4 bases from J, the junction contained 9 bases not matched to a gene. CDR3 size: 16 residues. This CDR3 is CASSLQGQGRGNTIYF. Here the CDR3 DNA reads TGCGCCAGCAGCCTGCAAGGACAGGGGAGAGGAAACACCATATATTTT.

The chain joins TRBV9 to TRBJ1-1; possibly TRBD1 for D (5 bases). Germline loops: CDR1 SGDLS, CDR2 YYNGEE. The germline V and J ends were trimmed by 5 bases and 4 bases, with 15 bases remaining between them. CDR3 size: 14 residues. CDR3 nucleotides: TGTGCCAGCAGGGGCCCCCAGGGAGGCACTGAAGCTTTCTTT. It translates to CASRGPQGGTEAFF.

This chain links TRBV7-2 with TRBJ2-7; D is perhaps TRBD2 (6 bases). Per germline, CDR1 SGHTA and CDR2 FQGNSA. V was pared by 1 base and J by 3 bases, with 10 bases between. This CDR3 is built from 14 residues. CDR3 in amino acids: CASSLVAGSYEQYF. The CDR3 DNA reads TGTGCCAGCAGCTTAGTGGCGGGGAGCTACGAGCAGTACTTC.

The chain uses TRBV2 and TRBJ1-6, with TRBD1 matching over 12 bases. This CDR3 spans 16 amino acids. J gave up 7 bases and V 6 bases, and 7 bases lay outside the gene matches. Germline values: CDR1 SNHLY, CDR2 FYNNEI. CDR3 DNA sequence: TGTGCCAGCAGGCTCCGGGACAGGGGGCTAAATTCACCCCTCCACTTT. Its protein product is CASRLRDRGLNSPLHF.

This sequence joins TRBV5-5 and TRBJ2-4, with 7 bases lining up with TRBD1. The V gene end was trimmed by 4 bases and the J gene end by 0 bases; junction bases not matched to a gene: 7. Germline V gene lookup returns CDR1 SGHKS and CDR2 YYEKEE (reference sequence). This CDR3 region has 16 residues. The CDR3 DNA is TGTGCCAGCAGCGCCAACAGGGGCCTAGCCAAAAACATTCAGTACTTC. It translates to CASSANRGLAKNIQYF.

The rearrangement joins TRBV11-2 to TRBJ2-3; D may be TRBD2 (5 bases). Germline CDR1 is SGHAT and CDR2 is FQNNGV. V was cut by 5 bases and J by 6 bases, with 15 bases left in between. The CDR3 totals 14 residues. The CDR3 nucleotides read TGTGCCAGCAGCCCGACGGGCGCGGGCGATACGCAGTATTTT. Its protein is CASSPTGAGDTQYF.

This clone was detected ten times or more. The chain employs TRBV27 and TRBJ2-5, with 7 bases identical to TRBD1. Germline V lookup: CDR1 MNHEY, CDR2 SMNVEV (reference sequence). V lost 8 bases and J lost 0; bases outside the gene matches: 9. CDR3 length: 15 amino acids. For the CDR3, the DNA is TGTGCCAGCGGCCCGGACAGGCTCTACCAAGAGACCCAGTACTTC. This encodes CASGPDRLYQETQYF.

This chain's CDR3 is CASSLYTGELFF. DNA for the CDR3: TGTGCCAGCAGCCTCTACACCGGGGAGCTGTTTTTT. The V call is TRBV14, the J call TRBJ2-2; no definite D call. The CDR3 is 12 residues long. The ends were cut back, 4 bases at V and 3 bases at J, with 3 bases in the middle. The germline V gene encodes CDR1 SGHDN and CDR2 FVKESK.